Listed below are T cell receptor beta chains from one sample, sequenced in a study of cytomegalovirus exposure and HLA in healthy donors. Measured with immunoSEQ multiplex PCR; TCRdb has only the in-frame clones, and not every one. The repertoire consists of 130,000 or so clones, with about 74% occurring once and the leading ten covering roughly 7.3%. The specimen was PBMCs. These receptors all come from a male donor in good health and CMV-seronegative. The CDR3 runs from the conserved cysteine through the conserved F or W. Each record gives: D gene, V gene, J gene, clone size, CDR3 DNA, CDR3 protein. The D gene is left open where the match is weak. Clone size is given for some rows only: seen once, a few or many times, or a class if the clone is expanded.

TRBD1	TRBV9	TRBJ2-1	NA	TGTGCCAGCAGCCCTCAACCGGGACAGGGTTACAATGAGCAGTTCTTC	CASSPQPGQGYNEQFF
TRBD1	TRBV4-3	TRBJ2-1	NA	TGCGCCAGCAGCCAAGACCCGGGACAGCGAGAGCAGTTCTTC	CASSQDPGQREQFF
NA	TRBV19	TRBJ1-5	NA	TGTGCCAGTAGTATGAGGCTCGGGCAGGGAAGCAATCAGCCCCAGCATTTT	CASSMRLGQGSNQPQHF
TRBD1	TRBV18	TRBJ1-1	NA	TGTGCCAGCTCACCTTTCGGACAGGGGATGGCTGAAGCTTTCTTT	CASSPFGQGMAEAFF
NA	TRBV30	TRBJ2-7	once	TGTGCCTGGAGTGTTACCCCATATCGGTCCAAGGGAGGCTACGAGCAGTACTTC	CAWSVTPYRSKGGYEQYF
TRBD2	TRBV29-1	TRBJ2-1	few	TGCAGCGCCGGTGGACTAGCGGGAGGAGGCGATGAGCAGTTCTTC	CSAGGLAGGGDEQFF
NA	TRBV28	TRBJ1-1	NA	TGTGCCAGCAGTTTTCAACTAATGAACACTGAAGCTTTCTTT	CASSFQLMNTEAFF
NA	TRBV7-2	TRBJ2-7	once	TGTGCCAGCAGCCGGCGGTCCGAGCAGTACTTC	CASSRRSEQYF
NA	TRBV11-2	TRBJ1-2	NA	TGTGCCAGCAGCTTAGAACAGAAGGGCTACACCTTC	CASSLEQKGYTF
TRBD1	TRBV29-1	TRBJ1-1	NA	TGCAGCGTCTCGGGACAGTATAACACTGAAGCTTTCTTT	CSVSGQYNTEAFF
TRBD1	TRBV6-5	TRBJ2-5	NA	TGTGCCAGCAGTTTCCAGGGGGATGAGACCCAGTACTTC	CASSFQGDETQYF
NA	TRBV9	TRBJ2-7	NA	TGTGCCAGCAGCGTAGAGGGGGGGCTGGACGAGCAGTACTTC	CASSVEGGLDEQYF
TRBD1	TRBV6-6	TRBJ2-3	NA	TGTGCCAGCCGGACAGGGCTGGGTAGCACAGATACGCAGTATTTT	CASRTGLGSTDTQYF
NA	TRBV5-4	TRBJ2-7	few	TGTGCCAGCAGCCGTAAGACAGACCTCTACGAGCAGTACTTC	CASSRKTDLYEQYF
TRBD1	TRBV28	TRBJ2-7	NA	TGTGCCAGCAGTCCCCCAGGGGGCGCGAGGTACGAGCAGTACTTC	CASSPPGGARYEQYF
TRBD2	TRBV13	TRBJ2-1	NA	TGTGCCAGCAGCTTTCTTAGCGGGAACGGGAATGAGCAGTTCTTC	CASSFLSGNGNEQFF
NA	TRBV6-6	TRBJ1-4	NA	TGTGCCAGCAGCCCCAGATTTAATGAAAAACTGTTTTTT	CASSPRFNEKLFF
NA	TRBV28	TRBJ1-5	NA	TGTGCCAGCAGTTCCCGGGAGGGCCGGCAGCCCCAGCATTTT	CASSSREGRQPQHF
TRBD1	TRBV2	TRBJ1-6	NA	TGTGCCAGCGATCCAGGGGGCCGAACGAGCTCCTATAATTCACCCCTCCACTTT	CASDPGGRTSSYNSPLHF
TRBD1	TRBV15	TRBJ2-7	NA	TGTGCCACCACCCCGGCGGGACAGGGGTACGAGCAGTACTTC	CATTPAGQGYEQYF
TRBD1	TRBV7-2	TRBJ1-6	NA	TGTGCCAGCAGCTTAGGGGGACAGGGTGGGAATTCACCCCTCCACTTT	CASSLGGQGGNSPLHF
NA	TRBV4-1	TRBJ1-5	NA	TGCGCCAGCAGCCAAGAAGGAGGCCTTGGGCCCCAGCATTTT	CASSQEGGLGPQHF
TRBD1	TRBV11-2	TRBJ2-1	NA	TGTGCCAGCAGCTTAGTGCAGGGGGTAGGCGGTGAGCAGTTCTTC	CASSLVQGVGGEQFF
NA	TRBV5-5	TRBJ2-7	NA	TGTGCCAGCAGACGAGGAACTGGGGGCGGAGGTGGGCAGTACTTC	CASRRGTGGGGGQYF
NA	TRBV27	TRBJ2-7	few	TGTGCCAGCAGTTCGAAGACTGGTCCCCAATCCTACGAGCAGTACTTC	CASSSKTGPQSYEQYF
TRBD2	TRBV6-7	TRBJ2-3	NA	TGTGCCAGCAGTTACCTCGCACTAGCGGCCGGTACGCAGTATTTT	CASSYLALAAGTQYF
TRBD1	TRBV5-1	TRBJ1-6	few	TGCGCCAGCAGCGTCGGGACAGGTCGTGGGGGCTCACCCCTCCACTTT	CASSVGTGRGGSPLHF
NA	TRBV11-2	TRBJ2-2	NA	TGTGCCAGCAGCTTAGCCGCCTTGGGGCTCACCGGGGAGCTGTTTTTT	CASSLAALGLTGELFF
TRBD1	TRBV23-1	TRBJ1-3	NA	TGCGCCAGCACTACCTCAGACAGGGGAGGGGGAAACACCATATATTTT	CASTTSDRGGGNTIYF
NA	TRBV19	TRBJ2-7	few	TGTGCCAGTAGTAGTAGTCACTACGAGCAGTACTTC	CASSSSHYEQYF
NA	TRBV16	TRBJ2-7	NA	TGTGCCAGCAGCCAATTTAGGGGGGGTCCCTCCTACGAGCAGTACTTC	CASSQFRGGPSYEQYF
TRBD1	TRBV5-1	TRBJ1-1	once	TGCGCCAGCAGCTGGGGGACAGGGGGGAACACTGAAGCTTTCTTT	CASSWGTGGNTEAFF
NA	TRBV19	TRBJ1-6	NA	TGTGCCAGTAGTATGACGGGAAGCTCCTATAATTCACCCCTCCACTTT	CASSMTGSSYNSPLHF
NA	TRBV30	TRBJ2-6	NA	TGTGCCTCTCACATCTCTGGGGCCAACGTCCTGACTTTC	CASHISGANVLTF
TRBD1	TRBV4-2	TRBJ2-3	NA	TGTGCCAGCAGCCAAGGACAGGGACAGCGCACAGATACGCAGTATTTT	CASSQGQGQRTDTQYF
NA	TRBV4-2	TRBJ2-3	NA	TGTGCCAGCAGCCCTGCGTACGCAGATACGCAGTATTTT	CASSPAYADTQYF
NA	TRBV6-6	TRBJ1-5	NA	TGTGCCAGCAGACAGGACATGACTAGCAATCAGCCCCAGCATTTT	CASRQDMTSNQPQHF
NA	TRBV6-1	TRBJ2-7	NA	TGTGCCAGCAGGCCTGGGGGCAACTCCTACGAGCAGTACTTC	CASRPGGNSYEQYF
TRBD1	TRBV19	TRBJ1-5	NA	TGTGCCAGTAGTATCGGGACAGGGGGTCAGCCCCAGCATTTT	CASSIGTGGQPQHF
NA	TRBV19	TRBJ2-1	NA	TGTGCCAGTATCCCATCCTCAAGCCATGAGCAGTTCTTC	CASIPSSSHEQFF
NA	TRBV5-1	TRBJ1-1	NA	TGCGCCAGCAGCTTGTTCGGTACTGAAGCTTTCTTT	CASSLFGTEAFF
TRBD1	TRBV12-5	TRBJ1-5	NA	TGTGCTAGTGCCCCGGGGGGGGGACAGGGTCAGCCCCAGCATTTT	CASAPGGGQGQPQHF
NA	TRBV9	TRBJ2-2	NA	TGTGCCAGCAGCGTCGGGTTGCCCGGGGAGCTGTTTTTT	CASSVGLPGELFF
TRBD1	TRBV5-5	TRBJ2-7	NA	TGTGCCAGCAGCTTACAGGGGATGGTCTACGAGCAGTACTTC	CASSLQGMVYEQYF
TRBD2	TRBV6-1	TRBJ2-5	few	TGTGCCAGCAGTGACGAGGGAGGGGAGCAAGAGACCCAGTACTTC	CASSDEGGEQETQYF
NA	TRBV9	TRBJ2-2	NA	TGTGCCAGCAGCGTAGGAGGCGACGGCGGGGAGCTGTTTTTT	CASSVGGDGGELFF
NA	TRBV4-3	TRBJ1-1	few	TGCGCCAGCAGCCCCGGGGTTCACACTGAAGCTTTCTTT	CASSPGVHTEAFF
TRBD1	TRBV7-9	TRBJ2-7	NA	TGTGCCAGCAGCTCAGGGGGTTCCTTCTACGAGCAGTACTTC	CASSSGGSFYEQYF
NA	TRBV2	TRBJ2-1	NA	TGTGCCAGCAGTGAAGCAACAAAGTACAATGAGCAGTTCTTC	CASSEATKYNEQFF
TRBD1	TRBV25-1	TRBJ1-2	NA	TGTGCCAGCAGTGATCAGGGGGCTCCTAACTATGGCTACACCTTC	CASSDQGAPNYGYTF
TRBD1	TRBV18	TRBJ1-2	few	TGTGCCAGCTCCCGGACAGGCGCTCCTTCCACTAACTATGGCTACACCTTC	CASSRTGAPSTNYGYTF